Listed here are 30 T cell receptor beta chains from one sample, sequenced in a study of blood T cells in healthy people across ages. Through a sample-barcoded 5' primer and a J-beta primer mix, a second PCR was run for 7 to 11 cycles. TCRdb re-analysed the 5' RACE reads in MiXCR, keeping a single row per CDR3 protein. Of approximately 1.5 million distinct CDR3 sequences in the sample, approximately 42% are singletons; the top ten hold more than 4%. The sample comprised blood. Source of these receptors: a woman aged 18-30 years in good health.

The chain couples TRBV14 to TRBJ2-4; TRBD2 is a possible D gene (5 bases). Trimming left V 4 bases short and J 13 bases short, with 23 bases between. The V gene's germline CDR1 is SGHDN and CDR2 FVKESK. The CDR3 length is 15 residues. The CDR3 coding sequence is TGTGCCAGCAGCCTCCGGGATTCGCGCTCCTACCAGCAGTACTTC. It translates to CASSLRDSRSYQQYF.

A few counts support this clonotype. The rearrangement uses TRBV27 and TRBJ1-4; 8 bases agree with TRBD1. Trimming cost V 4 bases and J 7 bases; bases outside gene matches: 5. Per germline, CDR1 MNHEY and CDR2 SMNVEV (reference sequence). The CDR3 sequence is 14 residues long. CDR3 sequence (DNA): TGTGCCAGCAGTTCCAGGGGGCCGGGTGAAAAACTGTTTTTT. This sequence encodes CASSSRGPGEKLFF.

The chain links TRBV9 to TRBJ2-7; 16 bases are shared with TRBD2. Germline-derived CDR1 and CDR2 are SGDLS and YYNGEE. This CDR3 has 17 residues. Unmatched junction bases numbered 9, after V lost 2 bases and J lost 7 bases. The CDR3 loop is CASSVGLAGGTYNEQYF. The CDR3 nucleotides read TGTGCCAGCAGCGTGGGACTAGCGGGGGGGACCTACAATGAGCAGTACTTC.

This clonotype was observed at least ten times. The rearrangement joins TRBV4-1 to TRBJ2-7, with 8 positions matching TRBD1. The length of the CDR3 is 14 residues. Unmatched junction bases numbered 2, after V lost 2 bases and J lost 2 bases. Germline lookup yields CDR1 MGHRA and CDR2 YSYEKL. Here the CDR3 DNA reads TGCGCCAGCAGCCAAAGGACAGGGACCTACGAGCAGTACTTC. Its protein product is CASSQRTGTYEQYF.

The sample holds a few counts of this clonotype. Here the CDR3 DNA reads TGTGCCAGCAGTGAACCCATTGCGGCCTCCTACGAGCAGTACTTC. Its protein is CASSEPIAASYEQYF. The chain employs TRBV6-1 and TRBJ2-7; no reliable D call. V was shortened by 2 bases and J by 0 bases, with 11 bases between the two germline ends. Germline V gene lookup returns CDR1 MNHNS and CDR2 SASEGT. CDR3 length equals 15 residues.

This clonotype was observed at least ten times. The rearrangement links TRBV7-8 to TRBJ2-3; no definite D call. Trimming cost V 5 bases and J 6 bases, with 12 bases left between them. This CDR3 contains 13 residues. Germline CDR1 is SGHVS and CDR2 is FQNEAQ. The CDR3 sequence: CASSPLPRDTQYF. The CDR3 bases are TGTGCCAGCAGCCCTCTCCCACGGGATACGCAGTATTTT.

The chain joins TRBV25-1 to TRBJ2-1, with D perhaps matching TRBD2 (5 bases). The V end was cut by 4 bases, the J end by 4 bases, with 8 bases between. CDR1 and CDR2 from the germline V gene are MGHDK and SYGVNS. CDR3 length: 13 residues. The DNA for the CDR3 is TGTGCCAGCAGTGTACTAGTTTACAATGAGCAGTTCTTC. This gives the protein CASSVLVYNEQFF.

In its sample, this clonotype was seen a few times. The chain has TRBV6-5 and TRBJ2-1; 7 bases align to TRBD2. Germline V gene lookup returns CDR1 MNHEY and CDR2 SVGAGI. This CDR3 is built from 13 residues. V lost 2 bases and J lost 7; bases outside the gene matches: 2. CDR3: CASSYNSGNEQFF. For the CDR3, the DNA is TGTGCCAGCAGTTACAATAGCGGGAATGAGCAGTTCTTC.

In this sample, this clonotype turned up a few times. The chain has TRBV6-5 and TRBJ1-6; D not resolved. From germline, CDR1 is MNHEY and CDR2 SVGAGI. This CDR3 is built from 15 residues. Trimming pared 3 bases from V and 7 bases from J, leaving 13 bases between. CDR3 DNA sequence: TGTGCCAGCAGTTATAGGAGCTTAGGGAATTCACCCCTCCACTTT. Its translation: CASSYRSLGNSPLHF.

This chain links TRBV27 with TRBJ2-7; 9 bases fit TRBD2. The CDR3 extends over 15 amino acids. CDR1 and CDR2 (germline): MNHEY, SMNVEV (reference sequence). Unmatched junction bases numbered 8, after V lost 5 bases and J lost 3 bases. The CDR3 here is CASSAKSGGNYEQYF. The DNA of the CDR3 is TGTGCCAGCAGTGCCAAAAGCGGGGGGAACTACGAGCAGTACTTC.

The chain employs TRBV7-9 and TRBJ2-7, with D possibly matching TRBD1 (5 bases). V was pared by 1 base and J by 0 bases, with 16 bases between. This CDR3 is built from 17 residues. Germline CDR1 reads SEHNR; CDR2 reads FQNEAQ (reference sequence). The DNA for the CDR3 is TGTGCCAGCAGCTTAGGGTCCCAGGGCCCGATCTCCTACGAGCAGTACTTC. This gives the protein CASSLGSQGPISYEQYF.

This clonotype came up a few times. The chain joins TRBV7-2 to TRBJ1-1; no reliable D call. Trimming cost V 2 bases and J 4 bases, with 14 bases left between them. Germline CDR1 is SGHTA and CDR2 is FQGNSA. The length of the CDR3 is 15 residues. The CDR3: CASSLPTFYFTEAFF. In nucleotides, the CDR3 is TGTGCCAGCAGCTTACCCACCTTTTATTTCACTGAAGCTTTCTTT.

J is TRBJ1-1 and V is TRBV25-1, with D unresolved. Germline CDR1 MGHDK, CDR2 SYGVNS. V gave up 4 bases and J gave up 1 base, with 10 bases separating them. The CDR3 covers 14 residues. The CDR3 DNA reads TGTGCCAGCAGTGCCCTAGAGGGGAACACTGAAGCTTTCTTT. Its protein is CASSALEGNTEAFF.

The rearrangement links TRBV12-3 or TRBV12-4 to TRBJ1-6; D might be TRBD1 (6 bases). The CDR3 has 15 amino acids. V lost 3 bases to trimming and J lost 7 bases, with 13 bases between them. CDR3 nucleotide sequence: TGTGCCAGCAGTTTGCTACAGGGTACGAATTCACCCCTCCACTTT. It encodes CASSLLQGTNSPLHF.

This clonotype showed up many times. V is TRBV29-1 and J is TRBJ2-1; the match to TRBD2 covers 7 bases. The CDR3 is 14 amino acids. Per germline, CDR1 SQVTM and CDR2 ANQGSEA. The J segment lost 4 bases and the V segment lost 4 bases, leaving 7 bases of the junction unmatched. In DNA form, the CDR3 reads TGCAGCGTTGGGGACTATGGTCTGTACAATGAGCAGTTCTTC. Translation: CSVGDYGLYNEQFF.

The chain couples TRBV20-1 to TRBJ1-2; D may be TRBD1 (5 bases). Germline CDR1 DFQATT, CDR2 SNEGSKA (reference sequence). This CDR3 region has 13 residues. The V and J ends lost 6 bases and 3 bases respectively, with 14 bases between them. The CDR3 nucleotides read TGCAGTGCAACCCGGGGCATCGACTATGGCTACACCTTC. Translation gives CSATRGIDYGYTF.

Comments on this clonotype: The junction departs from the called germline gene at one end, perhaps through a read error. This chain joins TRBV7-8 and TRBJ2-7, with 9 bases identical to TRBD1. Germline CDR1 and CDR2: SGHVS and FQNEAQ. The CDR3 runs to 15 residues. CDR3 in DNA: TGCGCCAGCAGCTTGCTCGGGACAGGGACCTACGAGCAGTACTTC. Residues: CASSLLGTGTYEQYF.

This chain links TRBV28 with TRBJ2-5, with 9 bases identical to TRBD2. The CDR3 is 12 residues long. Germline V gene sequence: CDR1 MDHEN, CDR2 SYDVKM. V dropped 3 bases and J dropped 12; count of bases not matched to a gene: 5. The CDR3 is CASSFGGRGKYF. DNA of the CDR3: TGTGCCAGCAGTTTCGGCGGGAGGGGGAAGTACTTC.

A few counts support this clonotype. The chain's CDR3 is CASRGLAGVHEQFF. The DNA of the CDR3 is TGTGCCAGCAGGGGACTAGCGGGAGTCCATGAGCAGTTCTTC. The chain is built from TRBV12-3 or TRBV12-4 and TRBJ2-1, with 14 bases that match TRBD2. Trimming took 6 bases from V and 8 from J; bases not matched to a gene: 3. The CDR3 extends over 14 amino acids.

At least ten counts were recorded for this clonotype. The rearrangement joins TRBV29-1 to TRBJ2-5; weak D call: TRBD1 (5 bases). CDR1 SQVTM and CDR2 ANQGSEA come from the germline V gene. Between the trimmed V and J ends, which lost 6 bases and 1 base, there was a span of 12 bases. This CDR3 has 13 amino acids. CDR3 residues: CSVARDSQETQYF. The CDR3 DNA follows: TGCAGCGTAGCCCGAGACAGCCAAGAGACCCAGTACTTC.

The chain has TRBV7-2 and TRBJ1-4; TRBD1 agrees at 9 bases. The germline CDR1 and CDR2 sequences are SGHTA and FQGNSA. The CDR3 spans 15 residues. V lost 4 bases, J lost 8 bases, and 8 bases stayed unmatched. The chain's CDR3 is CASSSTTGGGEKLFF. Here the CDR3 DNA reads TGTGCCAGCAGCTCTACGACAGGGGGAGGGGAAAAACTGTTTTTT.

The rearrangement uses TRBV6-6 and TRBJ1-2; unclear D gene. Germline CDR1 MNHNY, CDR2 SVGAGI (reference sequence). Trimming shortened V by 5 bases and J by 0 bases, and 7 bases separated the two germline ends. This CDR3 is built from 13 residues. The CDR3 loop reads CASSSWPNYGYTF. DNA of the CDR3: TGTGCCAGCAGTAGTTGGCCTAACTATGGCTACACCTTC.

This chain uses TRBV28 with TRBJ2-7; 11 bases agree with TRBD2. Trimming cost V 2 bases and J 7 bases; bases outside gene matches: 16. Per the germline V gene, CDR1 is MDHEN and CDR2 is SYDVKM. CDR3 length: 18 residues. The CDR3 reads CASSLDPLLAGVSNEQYF. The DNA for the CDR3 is TGTGCCAGCAGTTTAGATCCCCTACTAGCGGGAGTATCCAATGAGCAGTACTTC.

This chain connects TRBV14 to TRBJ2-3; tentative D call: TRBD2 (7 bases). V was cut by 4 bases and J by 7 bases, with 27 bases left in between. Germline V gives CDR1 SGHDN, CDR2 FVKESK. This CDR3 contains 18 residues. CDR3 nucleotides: TGTGCCAGCAGCCGAAGGGGGGGAAGGCGACTAGCTGGTTATACGCAGTATTTT. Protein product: CASSRRGGRRLAGYTQYF.

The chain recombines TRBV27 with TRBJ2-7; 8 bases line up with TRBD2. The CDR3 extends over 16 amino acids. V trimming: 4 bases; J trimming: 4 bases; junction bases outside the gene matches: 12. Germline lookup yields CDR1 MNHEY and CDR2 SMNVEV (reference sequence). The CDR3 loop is CASSSSGGLGLYEQYF. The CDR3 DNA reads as TGTGCCAGCAGTTCCTCCGGGGGACTAGGCCTTTACGAGCAGTACTTC.

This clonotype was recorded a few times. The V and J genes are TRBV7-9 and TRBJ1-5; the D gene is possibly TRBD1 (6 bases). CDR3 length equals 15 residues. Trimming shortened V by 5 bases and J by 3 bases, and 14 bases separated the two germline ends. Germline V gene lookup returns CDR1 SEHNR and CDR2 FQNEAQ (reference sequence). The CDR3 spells CASSQSDSLNQPQHF. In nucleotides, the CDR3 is TGTGCCAGCAGCCAGTCGGACAGCCTCAATCAGCCCCAGCATTTT.

As DNA, the CDR3 is TGTGCCAGCAGTTACGATCGCCGGCATGAGCAGTTCTTC. Protein product: CASSYDRRHEQFF. The V gene is TRBV6-5, the J gene TRBJ2-1; D not resolved. Trimming shortened V by 2 bases and J by 8 bases, and 10 bases separated the two germline ends. CDR1 MNHEY and CDR2 SVGAGI come from the germline V gene. The CDR3 length is 13 residues.

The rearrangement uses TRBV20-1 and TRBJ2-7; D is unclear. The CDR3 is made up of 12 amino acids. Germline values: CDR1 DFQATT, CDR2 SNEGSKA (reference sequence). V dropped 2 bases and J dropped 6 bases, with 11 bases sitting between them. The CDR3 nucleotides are TGCAGTGCTAGAATGTTAGCCGCCGAGCAGTACTTC. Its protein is CSARMLAAEQYF.

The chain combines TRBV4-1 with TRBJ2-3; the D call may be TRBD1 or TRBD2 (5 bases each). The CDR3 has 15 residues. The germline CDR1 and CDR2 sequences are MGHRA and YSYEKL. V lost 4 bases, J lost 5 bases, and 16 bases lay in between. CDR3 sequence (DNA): TGCGCCAGCAGCCTGATCCGGGGCGGAGGAGATACGCAGTATTTT. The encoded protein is CASSLIRGGGDTQYF.

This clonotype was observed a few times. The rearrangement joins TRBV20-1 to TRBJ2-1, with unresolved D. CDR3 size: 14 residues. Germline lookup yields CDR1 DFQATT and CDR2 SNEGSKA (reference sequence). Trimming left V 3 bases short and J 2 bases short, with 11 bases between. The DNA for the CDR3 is TGCAGTGCTAGGCTCAGAGCCCCCTACAATGAGCAGTTCTTC. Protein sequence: CSARLRAPYNEQFF.